A selection of T cell receptor beta chains follows, all from one sample in a study of human T cells and chemical hapten exposure. MiXCR, run by TCRdb on the RACE reads, gives a single entry per CDR3 protein. The sample lists approximately 260,000 distinct CDR3 sequences; around 7.3% were seen once. The sequencing used whole blood, collected in connection with sensitization to the hapten diphenylcyclopropenone (DPC). These receptors all come from a man younger than 35 with alopecia areata. Some clones in this sample may be carry-over from other donors' samples. CDR3s include the opening cysteine and the closing phenylalanine or tryptophan. The D gene is left open where the match is weak. Clone size is stated in some rows and not others, as once, few, many or a class when expanded.

j_call: TRBJ2-3
v_call: TRBV6-5
cdr3_length: 15
clone_size: NA
d_call: TRBD2
cdr3_nt: TGTGCCAGCAGTCCCTCACCGGGGGGGGCAGATACGCAGTATTTT
cdr3_aa: CASSPSPGGADTQYF

j_call: TRBJ2-2
v_call: TRBV7-8
cdr3_length: 14
clone_size: NA
d_call: TRBD1
cdr3_nt: TGTGCCAGCAGCTTAGACAGGGGGCACGGGGAGCTGTTTTTT
cdr3_aa: CASSLDRGHGELFF

j_call: TRBJ2-7
v_call: TRBV12-3/TRBV12-4
cdr3_length: 13
clone_size: many
d_call: TRBD1
cdr3_nt: TGTGCCAGCAGCCGGGACAGCCACTACGAGCAGTACTTC
cdr3_aa: CASSRDSHYEQYF

j_call: TRBJ2-7
v_call: TRBV12-3/TRBV12-4
cdr3_length: 16
clone_size: few
d_call: TRBD2
cdr3_nt: TGTGCCAGCAGTTCACCCGGGACTAGCGGAACATACGAGCAGTACTTC
cdr3_aa: CASSSPGTSGTYEQYF

j_call: TRBJ2-6
v_call: TRBV5-1
cdr3_length: 16
clone_size: many
d_call: NA
cdr3_nt: TGCGCCAGCAGCTTGGCACGGGGTTCAGGGGCCAACGTCCTGACTTTC
cdr3_aa: CASSLARGSGANVLTF

j_call: TRBJ1-2
v_call: TRBV6-6
cdr3_length: 14
clone_size: few
d_call: NA
cdr3_nt: TGTGCCAGCAGTTACGATGCAAGCCCCTATGGCTACACCTTC
cdr3_aa: CASSYDASPYGYTF

j_call: TRBJ1-2
v_call: TRBV12-3/TRBV12-4
cdr3_length: 14
clone_size: few
d_call: NA
cdr3_nt: TGTGCCAGCACCCCACGGGAGGGCACTCAGGGCTACACCTTC
cdr3_aa: CASTPREGTQGYTF

j_call: TRBJ1-2
v_call: TRBV5-6
cdr3_length: 15
clone_size: few
d_call: NA
cdr3_nt: TGTGCCAGCAGCTTGGCCCCGGAGATCAACTATGGCTACACCTTC
cdr3_aa: CASSLAPEINYGYTF

j_call: TRBJ1-1
v_call: TRBV4-3
cdr3_length: 12
clone_size: NA
d_call: NA
cdr3_nt: TGCGCCAGCAGCCCCGAGGGCGGGGAAGCTTTCTTT
cdr3_aa: CASSPEGGEAFF

j_call: TRBJ1-1
v_call: TRBV12-3/TRBV12-4
cdr3_length: 16
clone_size: NA
d_call: TRBD1
cdr3_nt: TGTGCCAGCAGCCAAATAACCGGGACAGCGCCCCTTGAAGCTTTCTTT
cdr3_aa: CASSQITGTAPLEAFF

j_call: TRBJ2-1
v_call: TRBV5-5
cdr3_length: 17
clone_size: NA
d_call: NA
cdr3_nt: TGTGCCAGCAGCTTGGAGGACATACCTAGCTCCTACAATGAGCAGTTCTTC
cdr3_aa: CASSLEDIPSSYNEQFF

j_call: TRBJ2-1
v_call: TRBV6-6
cdr3_length: 14
clone_size: NA
d_call: NA
cdr3_nt: TGTGCCAGCAGTTATCCGACCACTAACAATGAGCGGTTCTTC
cdr3_aa: CASSYPTTNNERFF

j_call: TRBJ2-3
v_call: TRBV25-1
cdr3_length: 13
clone_size: NA
d_call: NA
cdr3_nt: TGTGCCAGCAGCGGGGGATACACAGATACGCAGTATTTT
cdr3_aa: CASSGGYTDTQYF

j_call: TRBJ1-1
v_call: TRBV7-9
cdr3_length: 18
clone_size: NA
d_call: NA
cdr3_nt: TGTGCCAGCAGCTCTTTGGTGGTCCCTGTCGTTACCAACACTGAAGCTTTCTTT
cdr3_aa: CASSSLVVPVVTNTEAFF

j_call: TRBJ2-3
v_call: TRBV18
cdr3_length: 15
clone_size: many
d_call: TRBD2
cdr3_nt: TGTGCCAGCTCACCAAAAATACTAGCGGGGGAGACGCAGTATTTT
cdr3_aa: CASSPKILAGETQYF

j_call: TRBJ1-1
v_call: TRBV9
cdr3_length: 15
clone_size: many
d_call: NA
cdr3_nt: TGTGCCAGCAGCGTAGTGGGGACTTCGAACACTGAAGCTTTCTTT
cdr3_aa: CASSVVGTSNTEAFF

j_call: TRBJ1-1
v_call: TRBV27
cdr3_length: 12
clone_size: NA
d_call: TRBD1
cdr3_nt: TGTGCCAGCAGTTTCCAGGGGGCTGAAGCTTTCTTT
cdr3_aa: CASSFQGAEAFF

j_call: TRBJ2-7
v_call: TRBV6-5
cdr3_length: 12
clone_size: few
d_call: NA
cdr3_nt: TGTGCCAGTGGAAGGGGATCCTACGAGCAGTACTTC
cdr3_aa: CASGRGSYEQYF

j_call: TRBJ2-1
v_call: TRBV7-9
cdr3_length: 17
clone_size: few
d_call: TRBD1
cdr3_nt: TGTGCCAGCAGCTCAGGACAGGGGGCCACCAACTACAATGAGCAGTTCTTC
cdr3_aa: CASSSGQGATNYNEQFF

j_call: TRBJ2-1
v_call: TRBV7-6
cdr3_length: 12
clone_size: NA
d_call: NA
cdr3_nt: TGTGCCAGCAGCTCACAGAGTTGGGAACAGTTCTTC
cdr3_aa: CASSSQSWEQFF

j_call: TRBJ2-3
v_call: TRBV7-9
cdr3_length: 17
clone_size: few
d_call: NA
cdr3_nt: TGTGCCAGCAGCTTAAGGGCCCTTTTGGGGGCAAAAGATACGCAGTATTTT
cdr3_aa: CASSLRALLGAKDTQYF

j_call: TRBJ1-3
v_call: TRBV5-6
cdr3_length: 20
clone_size: few
d_call: NA
cdr3_nt: TGTGCCAGCAGCTTGTTAATCCCCCCACCCCTAAGGATAGACGGAAACACCATATATTTT
cdr3_aa: CASSLLIPPPLRIDGNTIYF

j_call: TRBJ2-1
v_call: TRBV4-3
cdr3_length: 16
clone_size: NA
d_call: TRBD2
cdr3_nt: TGCGCCAGCAGCCAAGTCGACTGGGGGGGGTACAATGAGCAGTTCTTC
cdr3_aa: CASSQVDWGGYNEQFF

j_call: TRBJ1-4
v_call: TRBV7-2
cdr3_length: 15
clone_size: few
d_call: NA
cdr3_nt: TGTGCCAGCAGCTACCCTGGACAGCAAAATGAAAAACTGTTTTTT
cdr3_aa: CASSYPGQQNEKLFF

j_call: TRBJ2-7
v_call: TRBV4-3
cdr3_length: 14
clone_size: many
d_call: NA
cdr3_nt: TGCGCCAGCAGCCAAGATAAGAATGCCTACGAGCAGTACTTC
cdr3_aa: CASSQDKNAYEQYF

j_call: TRBJ2-7
v_call: TRBV3-1
cdr3_length: 14
clone_size: few
d_call: NA
cdr3_nt: TGTGCCAGCAGCCACAGCCAGGCAAACTACGAGCAGTACTTC
cdr3_aa: CASSHSQANYEQYF

j_call: TRBJ2-2
v_call: TRBV9
cdr3_length: 17
clone_size: few
d_call: TRBD2
cdr3_nt: TGTGCCAGCAGCGCTGCCCGACTAGCGGTGAACACCGGGGAGCTGTTTTTT
cdr3_aa: CASSAARLAVNTGELFF

j_call: TRBJ1-6
v_call: TRBV4-3
cdr3_length: 16
clone_size: NA
d_call: TRBD1
cdr3_nt: TGCGCCAGCAGCCAAGACGGGACAGGTTATAATTCACCCCTCCACTTT
cdr3_aa: CASSQDGTGYNSPLHF

j_call: TRBJ1-4
v_call: TRBV7-9
cdr3_length: 15
clone_size: many
d_call: NA
cdr3_nt: TGTGCCAGCAGCTTCCAGCCAGGGTCTAATGAAAAACTGTTTTTT
cdr3_aa: CASSFQPGSNEKLFF

j_call: TRBJ2-4
v_call: TRBV6-6
cdr3_length: 15
clone_size: few
d_call: NA
cdr3_nt: TGTGCCAGCAGTCCCCGCCCGGACAAGAAAAACATTCAGTACTTC
cdr3_aa: CASSPRPDKKNIQYF

j_call: TRBJ2-1
v_call: TRBV6-5
cdr3_length: 13
clone_size: NA
d_call: NA
cdr3_nt: TGTGCCAGCAGTTACCCAGGGAGCGATGAGCAGTTCTTC
cdr3_aa: CASSYPGSDEQFF

j_call: TRBJ1-1
v_call: TRBV20-1
cdr3_length: 16
clone_size: NA
d_call: TRBD1
cdr3_nt: TGCAGTGCCCAAGTGCAGGGGGTGGGTAAAAACACTGAAGCTTTCTTT
cdr3_aa: CSAQVQGVGKNTEAFF

j_call: TRBJ1-5
v_call: TRBV5-1
cdr3_length: 15
clone_size: few
d_call: NA
cdr3_nt: TGCGCCAGCAGCTTGTCGGACGAGTACGATCAGCCCCAGCATTTT
cdr3_aa: CASSLSDEYDQPQHF

j_call: TRBJ2-3
v_call: TRBV4-3
cdr3_length: 16
clone_size: few
d_call: TRBD2
cdr3_nt: TGCGCCAGCAGCCCAGTTAGCGGGGGGAGCACAGATACGCAGTATTTT
cdr3_aa: CASSPVSGGSTDTQYF

j_call: TRBJ1-1
v_call: TRBV29-1
cdr3_length: 15
clone_size: few
d_call: TRBD1
cdr3_nt: TGCAGCGTTTCATGGGCAGGGGGGATGAACACTGAAGCTTTCTTT
cdr3_aa: CSVSWAGGMNTEAFF